These 32 T cell receptor beta chains came from one sample sequenced in a study of blood T cell repertoires in COVID-19. The protocol was immunoSEQ multiplex PCR, while the TCRdb copy is restricted to in-frame clones and leaves out a portion. In the table there are 170,000 or so clones, roughly 87% of which are singletons. Sequences were obtained from PBMCs or T cells enriched from blood (not recorded which). The source is a woman between 45 and 60 years old who had recovered from COVID-19.

The chain links TRBV7-2 to TRBJ2-7, with 11 bases lining up with TRBD1. The CDR3 has 15 amino acids. CDR1 SGHTA and CDR2 FQGNSA come from the germline V gene. The V segment lost 5 bases and the J segment 2 bases; nucleotides outside the gene matches: 5. The CDR3 loop is CASSAPGQGAYEQYF. Here the CDR3 DNA reads TGTGCCAGCAGCGCGCCGGGACAGGGGGCCTACGAGCAGTACTTC.

J is TRBJ2-7 and V is TRBV6-5; 8 bases map to TRBD2. The CDR3 runs to 14 residues. The J segment lost 6 bases and the V segment lost 4 bases, leaving 8 bases of the junction unmatched. Looked up from germline, CDR1 is MNHEY and CDR2 is SVGAGI. The chain's CDR3 is CASSLAGWGGEQYF. The DNA for the CDR3 is TGTGCCAGCAGTTTAGCGGGATGGGGGGGCGAGCAGTACTTC.

The V call is TRBV27, the J call TRBJ2-1; D possibly corresponds to TRBD1 (6 bases). Germline CDR1 is MNHEY and CDR2 is SMNVEV (reference sequence). The CDR3 spans 15 residues. Trimming stripped 10 bases from V and 0 bases from J, with 16 bases between. The CDR3 protein is CATALEQGSYNEQFF. The CDR3 region has the DNA TGTGCCACCGCACTAGAACAGGGCTCCTACAATGAGCAGTTCTTC.

The CDR3 sequence: CASSPRQGLGYGEAFF. CDR3 DNA: TGTGCCAGCAGCCCTAGACAGGGATTGGGGTACGGTGAAGCTTTCTTT. V usage is TRBV7-8 and J usage is TRBJ1-1; 7 bases map to TRBD1. Trimming took 5 bases from V and 7 from J; bases not matched to a gene: 16. The CDR3 totals 16 residues. Germline V lookup: CDR1 SGHVS, CDR2 FQNEAQ.

Ten or more counts support this clone. The CDR3 here is CASSQVWRGGMNTEAFF. CDR3 sequence (DNA): TGTGCCAGCAGCCAAGTGTGGAGGGGGGGTATGAACACTGAAGCTTTCTTT. The rearrangement links TRBV3-1 (or the pseudogene TRBV3-2) to TRBJ1-1, with D possibly TRBD1 on 6 matching bases. CDR1 is LGHDT and CDR2 is YNNKEL in the germline V gene (reference sequence). V was trimmed by 1 base and J by 0 bases, leaving 15 bases between them. The CDR3 is made up of 17 amino acids.

The rearrangement uses TRBV28 and TRBJ2-1; 8 positions agree with TRBD2. Germline trimming cut 2 bases from V and 13 bases from J; bases unmatched to any gene: 10. Germline CDR1 MDHEN, CDR2 SYDVKM. The CDR3 is 14 residues long. This CDR3 reads CASSLMGTRPDQFF. CDR3 bases: TGTGCCAGCAGTTTAATGGGGACTAGGCCAGATCAGTTCTTC.

V usage is TRBV5-4 and J usage is TRBJ2-1, with 10 bases identical to TRBD2. The CDR3 has 15 amino acids. V lost 2 bases to trimming and J lost 6 bases; unmatched junction nucleotides: 5. Germline lookup yields CDR1 SGHNT and CDR2 YYREEE (reference sequence). The CDR3: CASSLALAGANEQFF. The CDR3 DNA reads TGTGCCAGCAGCTTAGCCCTAGCGGGAGCCAATGAGCAGTTCTTC.

This clone was picked up one time. Other nucleotide sequences from this sample produce the same CDR3. This chain links TRBV7-9 with TRBJ2-7, with 13 bases that match TRBD2. The J segment lost 2 bases and the V segment lost 5 bases, leaving 0 bases of the junction unmatched. The germline gives CDR1 SEHNR, CDR2 FQNEAQ (reference sequence). This CDR3 has 14 amino acids. The CDR3 nucleotides read TGTGCCAGCAGCGGGACTAGCGGGACCTACGAGCAGTACTTC. Encoded protein: CASSGTSGTYEQYF.

CDR3 amino acids: CASSLRTGSPEAFF. In DNA form, the CDR3 reads TGTGCCAGCAGTTTACGGACAGGCTCTCCTGAAGCTTTCTTT. This chain uses TRBV27 with TRBJ1-1, with 7 nucleotides matching TRBD1. Per the germline V gene, CDR1 is MNHEY and CDR2 is SMNVEV (reference sequence). V trimming: 2 bases; J trimming: 6 bases; junction bases outside the gene matches: 6. The CDR3 runs 14 residues.

About this clone: Other DNA variants within this sample encode the same CDR3. The chain uses TRBV28 and TRBJ2-7, with 8 bases identical to TRBD1. Germline values: CDR1 MDHEN, CDR2 SYDVKM. The CDR3 has 14 residues. With V trimmed by 6 bases and J by 2 bases, 6 bases remained unmatched. CDR3 coding DNA: TGTGCCAGCAGGCTCGACAGGGGTCCCTACGAGCAGTACTTC. Translation: CASRLDRGPYEQYF.

About this clone: This sample also contains other DNA sequences that code for the same CDR3. The rearrangement links TRBV18 to TRBJ2-7, with 10 bases fitting TRBD1. The CDR3 has 15 residues. The germline V gene has CDR1 KGHSH and CDR2 LQKENI. The V and J ends lost 2 bases and 2 bases, in that order; junction bases with no gene match: 3. The CDR3 bases are TGTGCCAGCTCACCAATAGGACAGGGGGCCTACGAGCAGTACTTC. Amino acids: CASSPIGQGAYEQYF.

This chain connects TRBV11-3 to TRBJ2-7; the D gene is possibly TRBD2 (6 bases). Trimming took off 5 bases at V and 1 base at J, with 15 bases between the two ends. The CDR3 loop spans 15 amino acids. The germline V gene has CDR1 SGHNT and CDR2 YENEEA. The CDR3 DNA sequence: TGTGCCAGCAGCCGGCCGGGACTCGAGTCCTACGAGCAGTACTTC. This gives the protein CASSRPGLESYEQYF.

The rearrangement links TRBV28 to TRBJ1-2; 8 bases map to TRBD1. Germline values: CDR1 MDHEN, CDR2 SYDVKM. J lost 11 bases, V lost 7 bases, and 9 bases had no gene match. This CDR3 comprises 12 residues. CDR3 in amino acids: CASTDRGLSYTF. The CDR3 nucleotides read TGTGCCAGCACCGACAGGGGCTTATCATACACCTTC.

CDR3 in DNA: TGTGCCAGCAGCCCCCAGGGGACAGGGGAGCAGGTGAAACTGTTTTTT. Translated: CASSPQGTGEQVKLFF. The V gene is TRBV9, the J gene TRBJ1-4; TRBD1 agrees at 10 bases. The CDR3 covers 16 residues. Germline V gene data show CDR1 as SGDLS and CDR2 as YYNGEE. V dropped 4 bases and J dropped 11; count of bases not matched to a gene: 14.

CDR3 amino acids: CASSLVGQIPTDTQYF. The CDR3 coding sequence is TGCGCCAGCAGCTTGGTGGGACAGATCCCTACAGATACGCAGTATTTT. The rearrangement uses TRBV5-1 and TRBJ2-3; 7 bases match TRBD1. Germline V gene sequence: CDR1 SGHRS, CDR2 YFSETQ. V lost 0 bases, J lost 3 bases, and 7 bases stayed unmatched. The CDR3 covers 16 residues.

Here the CDR3 DNA reads TGTGCCAGCAGGAGGGGGCAGGGGGGCACAGATACGCAGTATTTT. This gives the protein CASRRGQGGTDTQYF. The genes are TRBV6-5 and TRBJ2-3; 7 nucleotides align to TRBD1. There are 15 residues in the CDR3. Losses at the gene ends were 6 bases for V and 1 base for J; bases not matched to a gene: 7. CDR1 MNHEY and CDR2 SVGAGI come from the germline V gene.

The chain links TRBV21-1 to TRBJ1-5. TRBV21-1 is marked as a pseudogene. The CDR3 length is 17 residues. DNA for the CDR3: TGTGCCAGCAGCCGTGGGGGGGGCGAATTATTCAATCAGCCCCAGCATTTT. Translated, it gives CASSRGGGELFNQPQHF.

The rearrangement joins TRBV18 to TRBJ1-1, with TRBD1 matching over 8 bases. V was clipped by 5 bases and J by 3 bases; unmatched bases: 2. Looked up from germline, CDR1 is KGHSH and CDR2 is LQKENI. The CDR3 covers 13 residues. The chain's CDR3 is CASSSDRDTEAFF. CDR3 coding DNA: TGTGCCAGCTCATCGGACAGGGACACTGAAGCTTTCTTT.

The V gene is TRBV4-1, the J gene TRBJ2-1, with 8 bases aligning to TRBD2. This CDR3 region has 16 residues. Trimming cost V 0 bases and J 7 bases; bases outside gene matches: 8. CDR1 is MGHRA and CDR2 is YSYEKL in the germline V gene. The chain's CDR3 is CASSQEDGRAGNEQFF. For the CDR3, the DNA is TGCGCCAGCAGCCAAGAAGACGGGAGGGCCGGGAATGAGCAGTTCTTC.

J is TRBJ1-2 and V is TRBV5-6; D not resolved. The CDR3 loop spans 15 amino acids. The V and J ends lost 0 bases and 1 base respectively, with 10 bases between them. Per germline, CDR1 SGHDT and CDR2 YYEEEE. The CDR3, as DNA: TGTGCCAGCAGCTTGGAAGGGAGACTTAACTATGGCTACACCTTC. Amino acids: CASSLEGRLNYGYTF.

This clone was detected a few times. V usage is TRBV6-5 and J usage is TRBJ1-5, with D tentatively TRBD1 (6 bases). The germline V gene encodes CDR1 MNHEY and CDR2 SVGAGI. The CDR3 contains 13 residues. V was cut by 6 bases and J by 5 bases, with 11 bases left in between. The CDR3 reads CASSKQGYQPQHF. CDR3 sequence (DNA): TGTGCCAGCAGCAAACAGGGATATCAGCCCCAGCATTTT.

This clone was detected once. The V and J genes are TRBV16 and TRBJ1-4; weak D call: TRBD1 (6 bases). CDR1 and CDR2 (germline): KGHSY, FQNENV. The V gene lost 5 bases and the J gene lost 8 bases, with 15 bases spanning the gap. The CDR3 consists of 14 residues. CDR3 sequence: CASSDQGKGEKLFF. The CDR3 DNA reads as TGTGCCAGCAGCGACCAGGGGAAGGGCGAAAAACTGTTTTTT.

J is TRBJ1-6 and V is TRBV12-3 or TRBV12-4; tentative D call: TRBD1 (5 bases). This CDR3 has 13 amino acids. The V end was cut by 3 bases, the J end by 8 bases, with 8 bases between. The CDR3 region has the DNA TGTGCCAGCAGTTTTAGGGGCGATTCACCCCTCCACTTT. It encodes CASSFRGDSPLHF.

This chain uses TRBV7-9 with TRBJ2-7; D not resolved. This CDR3 contains 13 residues. Trimming took off 1 base at V and 5 bases at J, with 9 bases between the two ends. The germline CDR1 and CDR2 sequences are SEHNR and FQNEAQ (reference sequence). The CDR3 region is CASSLGVRDEQYF. As DNA, the CDR3 is TGTGCCAGCAGCTTAGGGGTCCGGGACGAGCAGTACTTC.

The J gene is TRBJ1-2, the V gene TRBV27, with 7 bases that match TRBD1. The CDR3 is 15 amino acids. Germline values: CDR1 MNHEY, CDR2 SMNVEV (reference sequence). The V and J ends lost 6 bases and 8 bases, in that order; junction bases with no gene match: 15. CDR3 amino acids: CASSLKTGRMYGYTF. The CDR3, as DNA: TGTGCCAGCAGCCTAAAGACAGGGAGGATGTACGGCTACACCTTC.

The V call is TRBV4-1, the J call TRBJ2-5; 15 bases align to TRBD2. CDR3 length: 15 residues. The germline V gene has CDR1 MGHRA and CDR2 YSYEKL. V was pared by 4 bases and J by 5 bases, with 2 bases of the junction left unmatched. CDR3 sequence (DNA): TGCGCCAGCAGCCGAGGGACTAGCGGGAGGGAGACCCAGTACTTC. This gives the protein CASSRGTSGRETQYF.

The chain has TRBV27 and TRBJ1-5; TRBD1 might be the D (6 bases). There are 19 residues in the CDR3. The germline gives CDR1 MNHEY, CDR2 SMNVEV (reference sequence). V lost 5 bases and J 0 bases, leaving 23 bases between the germline ends. This CDR3 is CASSPLRDNVPHSNQPQHF. The CDR3, as DNA: TGTGCCAGCAGTCCCCTCCGGGACAACGTCCCCCATAGCAATCAGCCCCAGCATTTT.

This clone was counted at least ten times. The chain carries TRBV7-9 and TRBJ1-2, with D possibly being TRBD1 (5 bases). Trimming removed 6 bases at V and 5 bases at J, with 13 bases between. This CDR3 comprises 13 residues. From germline, CDR1 is SEHNR and CDR2 FQNEAQ (reference sequence). CDR3 amino acids: CASSWGEEYGYTF. The CDR3 nucleotides are TGTGCCAGCAGTTGGGGGGAGGAATATGGCTACACCTTC.

The chain uses TRBV6-5 and TRBJ1-5, with TRBD1 as a possible D gene (6 bases). Germline loops: CDR1 MNHEY, CDR2 SVGAGI. V was trimmed by 6 bases and J by 0 bases, leaving 12 bases between them. This CDR3 contains 15 residues. CDR3 loop: CASRSQGYSNQPQHF. CDR3 coding DNA: TGTGCCAGCAGATCACAGGGATATAGCAATCAGCCCCAGCATTTT.

This chain joins TRBV27 and TRBJ2-2; TRBD2 agrees at 11 bases. This CDR3 region has 18 residues. Germline loops: CDR1 MNHEY, CDR2 SMNVEV (reference sequence). Trimming removed 7 bases from V and 2 bases from J; junction bases left unmatched: 12. The CDR3 DNA sequence: TGTGCCAGCACCCGCGAGACTAGCGGGAATACAAACACCGGGGAGCTGTTTTTT. Translation gives CASTRETSGNTNTGELFF.

The chain combines TRBV18 with TRBJ1-3, with D unclear. The germline V gene encodes CDR1 KGHSH and CDR2 LQKENI. V was trimmed by 3 bases and J by 3 bases, leaving 12 bases between them. The CDR3 has 15 amino acids. This CDR3 reads CASSPSSGNGNTIYF. The CDR3 bases are TGTGCCAGCTCACCTTCAAGCGGAAATGGAAACACCATATATTTT.

V gene TRBV5-1 combines with J gene TRBJ1-1; TRBD1 matches 7 bases. The CDR3 has 13 residues. Germline CDR1 SGHRS, CDR2 YFSETQ. V trimming: 3 bases; J trimming: 3 bases; junction bases outside the gene matches: 2. For the CDR3, the DNA is TGCGCCAGCAGCTCTCAGGGGGACACTGAAGCTTTCTTT. Its protein product is CASSSQGDTEAFF.